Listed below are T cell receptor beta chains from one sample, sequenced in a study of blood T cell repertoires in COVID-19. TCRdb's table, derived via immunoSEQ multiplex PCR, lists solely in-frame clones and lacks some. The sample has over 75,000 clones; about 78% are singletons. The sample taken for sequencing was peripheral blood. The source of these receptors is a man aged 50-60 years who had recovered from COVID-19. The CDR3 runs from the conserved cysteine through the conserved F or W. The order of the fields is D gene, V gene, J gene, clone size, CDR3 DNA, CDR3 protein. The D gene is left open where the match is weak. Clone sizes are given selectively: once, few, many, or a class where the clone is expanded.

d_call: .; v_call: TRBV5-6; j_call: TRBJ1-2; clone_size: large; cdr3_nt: TGTGCCAGCAGCTTCAGGAAAAACTATGGCTACACCTTC; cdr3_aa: CASSFRKNYGYTF
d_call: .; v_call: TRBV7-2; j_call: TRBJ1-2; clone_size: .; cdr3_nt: TGTGCCAGCAGCTTAGATACAGGGCGCTATGGCTACACCTTC; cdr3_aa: CASSLDTGRYGYTF
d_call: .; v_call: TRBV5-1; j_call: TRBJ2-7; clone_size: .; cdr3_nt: TGCGCCAGCAGCTTGTACACGTCCTACGAGCAGTACTTC; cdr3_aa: CASSLYTSYEQYF
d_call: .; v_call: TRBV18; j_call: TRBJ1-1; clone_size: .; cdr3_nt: TGTGCCAGCCGGCCACAGGGTAACACTGAAGCTTTCTTT; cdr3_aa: CASRPQGNTEAFF
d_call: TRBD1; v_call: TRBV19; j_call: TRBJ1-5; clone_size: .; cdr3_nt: TGTGCCAGTAGGGCTACCCCCGGGACAGGGTTCAATCAGCCCCAGCATTTT; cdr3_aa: CASRATPGTGFNQPQHF
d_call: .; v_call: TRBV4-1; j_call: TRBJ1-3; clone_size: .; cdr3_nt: TGCGCCAGCAGCCAAGATCTAACGGGCTCTGGAAACACCATATATTTT; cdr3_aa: CASSQDLTGSGNTIYF
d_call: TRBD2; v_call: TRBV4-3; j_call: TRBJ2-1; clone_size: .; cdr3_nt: TGCGCCAGCAGCCTCGAAATTACTAGCGGCTACAATGAGCAGTTCTTC; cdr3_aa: CASSLEITSGYNEQFF
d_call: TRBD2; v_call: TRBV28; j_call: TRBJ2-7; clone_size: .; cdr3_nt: TGTGCCAGCAGTTCGGGACTAGCGGGAAACTACGAGCAGTACTTC; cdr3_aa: CASSSGLAGNYEQYF
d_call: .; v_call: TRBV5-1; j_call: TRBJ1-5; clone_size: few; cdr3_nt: TGTGCCTCGAAAAGCCGGAGCAATCAGCCCCAGCATTTT; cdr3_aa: CASKSRSNQPQHF
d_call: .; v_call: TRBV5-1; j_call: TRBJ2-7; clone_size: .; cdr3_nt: TGCGCCAGCAGCCCTCGTGCGGGACAGTCCTACGAGCAGTACTTC; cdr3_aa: CASSPRAGQSYEQYF
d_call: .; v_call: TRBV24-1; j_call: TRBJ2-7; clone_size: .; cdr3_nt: TGTGCCACCAGTGACCCCACCGCGGGATCCACCTACGAGCAGTACTTC; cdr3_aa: CATSDPTAGSTYEQYF
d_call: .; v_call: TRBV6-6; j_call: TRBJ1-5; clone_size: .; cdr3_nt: TGTGCCAGCTCGGGATGGGGGGGGCCCAATCAGCCCCAGCATTTT; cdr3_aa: CASSGWGGPNQPQHF
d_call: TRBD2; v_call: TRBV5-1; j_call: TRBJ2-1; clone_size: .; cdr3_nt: TGCGCCAGCAGCTCCCTAGCGGACAATGAGCAGTTCTTC; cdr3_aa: CASSSLADNEQFF
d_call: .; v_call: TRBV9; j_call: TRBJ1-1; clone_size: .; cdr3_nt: TGTGCCAGCAGCGTAAGGGTCAGGGGAACTGAAGCTTTCTTT; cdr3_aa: CASSVRVRGTEAFF
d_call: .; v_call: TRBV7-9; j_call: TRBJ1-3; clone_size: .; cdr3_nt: TGTGCCAGCAGCTTAGAGGTGTCAGGCAGGGCCAACTCTGGAAACACCATATATTTT; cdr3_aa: CASSLEVSGRANSGNTIYF
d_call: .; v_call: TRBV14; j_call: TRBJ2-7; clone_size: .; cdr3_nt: TGTGCCAGCAGCCAAGGGACAGTTATAACCTACGAGCAGTACTTC; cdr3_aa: CASSQGTVITYEQYF
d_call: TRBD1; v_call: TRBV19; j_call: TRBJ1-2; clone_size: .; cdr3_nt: TGTGCCAGTAGCCTAGGACAGGGGAGAGACTATGGCTACACCTTC; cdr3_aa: CASSLGQGRDYGYTF
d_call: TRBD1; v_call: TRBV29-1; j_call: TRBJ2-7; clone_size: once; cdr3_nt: TGCAGCGTAACAGGGGGCCAGACCTACGAGCAGTACTTC; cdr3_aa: CSVTGGQTYEQYF
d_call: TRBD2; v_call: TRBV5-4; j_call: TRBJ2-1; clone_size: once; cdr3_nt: TGTGCCAGCAGCTCCCGGACTAGCGGCAAGTGGGATGAGCAGTTCTTC; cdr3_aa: CASSSRTSGKWDEQFF
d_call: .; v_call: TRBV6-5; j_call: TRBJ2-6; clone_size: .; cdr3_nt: TGTGCCAGCGTAGGGGTCACTGGGGCCAACGTCCTGACTTTC; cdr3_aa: CASVGVTGANVLTF
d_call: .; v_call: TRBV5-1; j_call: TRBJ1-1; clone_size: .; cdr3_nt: TGCGCCAGCAGTCGGGTCCTAAATATGCCCACTGAAGCTTTCTTT; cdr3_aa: CASSRVLNMPTEAFF
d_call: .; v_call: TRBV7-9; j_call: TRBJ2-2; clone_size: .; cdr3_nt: TGTGCCCCGACCCGATTTTCTGCGAGGACCGGGGAGCTGTTTTTT; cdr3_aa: CAPTRFSARTGELFF
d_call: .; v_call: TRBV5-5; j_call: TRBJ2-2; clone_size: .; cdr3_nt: TGTGCCAGCAGCTCGATAGGACAGCTCGGGGAGCTGTTTTTT; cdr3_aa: CASSSIGQLGELFF
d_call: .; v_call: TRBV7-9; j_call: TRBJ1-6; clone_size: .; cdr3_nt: TGTGCCAGCAGCTTGTCCGGGACATACAGTTCACCCCTCCACTTT; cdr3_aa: CASSLSGTYSSPLHF
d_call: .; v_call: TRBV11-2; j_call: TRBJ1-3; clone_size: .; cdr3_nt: TGTGCCAGCAGCGGTCGGACTTCGTACGGAAACACCATATATTTT; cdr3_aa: CASSGRTSYGNTIYF
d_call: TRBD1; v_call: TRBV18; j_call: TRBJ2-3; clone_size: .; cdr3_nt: TGTGCCAGCACGACAGGGAGTTCAGATACGCAGTATTTT; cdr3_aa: CASTTGSSDTQYF
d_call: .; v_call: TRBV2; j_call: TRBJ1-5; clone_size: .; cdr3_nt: TGTGCCAGCAGACTCGACTCTAATCAGCCCCAGCATTTT; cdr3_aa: CASRLDSNQPQHF
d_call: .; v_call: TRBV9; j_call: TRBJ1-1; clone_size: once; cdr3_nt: TGTGCCAGCAGCGTAGCCTCCGGGGGGAACACTGAAGCTTTCTTT; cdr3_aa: CASSVASGGNTEAFF
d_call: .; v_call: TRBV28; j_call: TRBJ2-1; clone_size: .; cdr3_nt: TGTGCCAGCAGTTTATGGTCGGCGGGAACAAACAATGAGCAGTTCTTC; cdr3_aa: CASSLWSAGTNNEQFF
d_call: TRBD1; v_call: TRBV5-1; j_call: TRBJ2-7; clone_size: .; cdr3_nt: TGCGCCAGCAGCGGGCAGGGGGCGGCCTACGAGCAGTACTTC; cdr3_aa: CASSGQGAAYEQYF
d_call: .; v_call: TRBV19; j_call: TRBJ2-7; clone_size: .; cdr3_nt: TGTGCCAGTAGACTTGACTCTCGGGAGATCTACGAGCAGTACTTC; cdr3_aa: CASRLDSREIYEQYF
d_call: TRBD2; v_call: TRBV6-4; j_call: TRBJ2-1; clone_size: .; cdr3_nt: TGTGCCAGCAGTGCCGAGCGGGGGGGGAACAATGAGCAGTTCTTC; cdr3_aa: CASSAERGGNNEQFF
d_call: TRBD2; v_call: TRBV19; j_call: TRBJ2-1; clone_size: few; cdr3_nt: TGTGCCATAGGACTAGCGGGACCGAGCTCCTACAATGAGCAGTTCTTC; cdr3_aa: CAIGLAGPSSYNEQFF
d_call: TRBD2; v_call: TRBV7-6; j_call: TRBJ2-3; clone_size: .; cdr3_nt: TGTGCCAGCAGCTTACTGGGGACTAGCGGGAGGACAGATACGCAGTATTTT; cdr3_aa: CASSLLGTSGRTDTQYF
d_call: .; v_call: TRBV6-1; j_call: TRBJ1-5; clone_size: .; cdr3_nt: TGTGCCAGCAGTGAGTCTGGCAATCAGCCCCAGCATTTT; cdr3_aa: CASSESGNQPQHF
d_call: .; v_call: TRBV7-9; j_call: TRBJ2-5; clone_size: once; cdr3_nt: TGTGCCAGCAGCCCACGCAGCCAAGAGACCCAGTACTTC; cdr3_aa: CASSPRSQETQYF
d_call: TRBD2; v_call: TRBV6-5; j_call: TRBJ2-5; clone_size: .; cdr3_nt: TGTGCCAGCAGCCATAGCGGGGGAAACCAAGAGACCCAGTACTTC; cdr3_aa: CASSHSGGNQETQYF
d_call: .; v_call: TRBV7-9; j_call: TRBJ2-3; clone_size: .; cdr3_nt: TGTGCCAGCAGCTTCCAGATACCTAGCACAGATACGCAGTATTTT; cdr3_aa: CASSFQIPSTDTQYF
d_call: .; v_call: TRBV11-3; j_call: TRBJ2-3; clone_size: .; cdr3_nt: TGTGCCAGCAGCTTAGAGGCTAGCACAGATACGCAGTATTTT; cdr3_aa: CASSLEASTDTQYF
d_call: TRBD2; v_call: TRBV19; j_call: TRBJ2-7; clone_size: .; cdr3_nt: TGTGCCAGTAGTGTCCGGGGGGGCGACGAGCAGTACTTC; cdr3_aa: CASSVRGGDEQYF
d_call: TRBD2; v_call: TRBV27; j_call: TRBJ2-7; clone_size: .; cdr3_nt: TGTGCCAGCAGTCTCCTAGCGGGAGGCTACGAGCAGTACTTC; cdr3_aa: CASSLLAGGYEQYF
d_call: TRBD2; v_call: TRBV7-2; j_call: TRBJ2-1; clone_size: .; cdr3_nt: TGTGCCAGCAGCCACGGGGAGGGCCGGTGGAATGAGCAGTTCTTC; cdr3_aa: CASSHGEGRWNEQFF
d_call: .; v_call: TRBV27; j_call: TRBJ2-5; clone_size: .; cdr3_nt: TGTGCCAGCAGTTTAGGGCAGATAGAGACCCAGTACTTC; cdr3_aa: CASSLGQIETQYF
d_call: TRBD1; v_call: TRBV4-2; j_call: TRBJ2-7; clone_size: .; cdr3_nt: TGTGCCAGCAGCCAAGAGACAGGGTCGTACTACGAGCAGTACTTC; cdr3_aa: CASSQETGSYYEQYF
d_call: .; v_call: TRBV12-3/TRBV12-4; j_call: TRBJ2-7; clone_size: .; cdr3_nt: TGTGCCAGCAGTTTAGGGGGCACCATGGGGCAGTACTTC; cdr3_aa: CASSLGGTMGQYF
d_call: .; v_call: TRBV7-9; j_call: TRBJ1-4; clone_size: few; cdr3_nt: TGTGCCAGCAGCTTAGATCCAGGGTCAAATGAAAAACTGTTTTTT; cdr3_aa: CASSLDPGSNEKLFF
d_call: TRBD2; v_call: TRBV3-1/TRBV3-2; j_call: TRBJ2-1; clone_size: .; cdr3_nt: TGTGCCAGCAGCCAAGGCCCTGGCGGGAGAGTCGATGAGCAGTTCTTC; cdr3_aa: CASSQGPGGRVDEQFF
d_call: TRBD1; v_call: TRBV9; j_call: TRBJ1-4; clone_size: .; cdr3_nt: TGTGCCAGCAGCGCTACACAGGGGCACGGTGAAAAACTGTTTTTT; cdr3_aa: CASSATQGHGEKLFF
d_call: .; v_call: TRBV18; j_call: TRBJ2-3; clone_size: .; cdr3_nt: TGTGCCAGCTCACCAGAGGGATCAGCCCGAATTACGGATACGCAGTATTTT; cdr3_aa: CASSPEGSARITDTQYF
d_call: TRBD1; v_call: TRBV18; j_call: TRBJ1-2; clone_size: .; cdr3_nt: TGTGCCAGCTCACCCTCGGGACAGAACTATGGCTACACCTTC; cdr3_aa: CASSPSGQNYGYTF